This is a list of T cell receptor beta chains from one sample in a study of OX40 agonist ivuxolimab in advanced cancers. Produced via immunoSEQ multiplex PCR; TCRdb's table is partial and in-frame only. The data show 55,000 to 75,000 clones, roughly 80% seen once. Sequenced here: CD4+ or CD8+ T cells sorted from blood, sampled in a trial of the OX40 agonist ivuxolimab. The source is an adult with an advanced solid tumor such as melanoma, head and neck, liver or kidney cancer. Each CDR3 is given with its conserved first and last residue. The D gene is left open where the match is weak. Not every row has a clone size; where given, it reads once, few, many or a size class.

V gene: TRBV13
clone size: -
D gene: TRBD2
J gene: TRBJ2-3
CDR3 DNA: TGTGCCAGCAGCTTAAGGCGACTAGCGGGAACAGATACGCAGTATTTT
CDR3 protein: CASSLRRLAGTDTQYF

V gene: TRBV11-3
clone size: -
D gene: -
J gene: TRBJ1-2
CDR3 DNA: TGTGCCAGCAGCTTACGGGGGGCAAAGGGCTACACCTTC
CDR3 protein: CASSLRGAKGYTF

V gene: TRBV7-6
clone size: -
D gene: -
J gene: TRBJ2-1
CDR3 DNA: TGTGCCAGCAGCTTGACTGGTAGCTCCTACAATGAGCAGTTCTTC
CDR3 protein: CASSLTGSSYNEQFF

V gene: TRBV7-8
clone size: few
D gene: TRBD1
J gene: TRBJ2-7
CDR3 DNA: TGTGCCAGCAGCCCCCCAGGGGGCAGGGACGAGCAGTACTTC
CDR3 protein: CASSPPGGRDEQYF

V gene: TRBV6-5
clone size: -
D gene: -
J gene: TRBJ2-7
CDR3 DNA: TGTGCCAGCAGTTACTCTCCCTACGAGCAGTACTTC
CDR3 protein: CASSYSPYEQYF

V gene: TRBV6-5
clone size: -
D gene: -
J gene: TRBJ1-1
CDR3 DNA: TGTGCCAGCAGTTACTCCTTCGGGGGGAACACTGAAGCTTTCTTT
CDR3 protein: CASSYSFGGNTEAFF

V gene: TRBV14
clone size: -
D gene: TRBD2
J gene: TRBJ2-7
CDR3 DNA: TGTGCCAGCAGCCCCCACGTCGGGAGGGCCAGCTACGAGCAGTACTTC
CDR3 protein: CASSPHVGRASYEQYF

V gene: TRBV2
clone size: -
D gene: -
J gene: TRBJ1-3
CDR3 DNA: TGTGCCAGCAGTCTCCCGGGATCTGGAAACACCATATATTTT
CDR3 protein: CASSLPGSGNTIYF

V gene: TRBV4-1
clone size: once
D gene: -
J gene: TRBJ2-5
CDR3 DNA: TGCGCCAGCAGCACACATCCCGGGAAGCGAGTACAAGAGACCCAGTACTTC
CDR3 protein: CASSTHPGKRVQETQYF

V gene: TRBV7-2
clone size: once
D gene: TRBD2
J gene: TRBJ2-1
CDR3 DNA: TGTGCCAGCAGCTTAGTCACTAGCGGGAGTAATGAGCAGTTCTTC
CDR3 protein: CASSLVTSGSNEQFF

V gene: TRBV7-2
clone size: -
D gene: -
J gene: TRBJ1-2
CDR3 DNA: TGTGCCAGCAGCCCCCAAGAAAACTATGGCTACACCTTC
CDR3 protein: CASSPQENYGYTF

V gene: TRBV28
clone size: few
D gene: -
J gene: TRBJ1-1
CDR3 DNA: TGTGCCAGCACCCGCGGGGGGGGGAACACTGAAGCTTTCTTT
CDR3 protein: CASTRGGGNTEAFF

V gene: TRBV7-8
clone size: -
D gene: -
J gene: TRBJ2-7
CDR3 DNA: TGTGCCAGCAGCCCCCCAGCTTCGGTACCTGACGAGCAGTACTTC
CDR3 protein: CASSPPASVPDEQYF

V gene: TRBV28
clone size: few
D gene: -
J gene: TRBJ1-4
CDR3 DNA: TGTGCCAGCCTGACCGGGGGGAAGAATGAAAAACTGTTTTTT
CDR3 protein: CASLTGGKNEKLFF

V gene: TRBV9
clone size: -
D gene: -
J gene: TRBJ2-2
CDR3 DNA: TGTGCCAGCAGCGTAGAGAGAGGGGGCGGGGAGCTGTTTTTT
CDR3 protein: CASSVERGGGELFF

V gene: TRBV14
clone size: -
D gene: -
J gene: TRBJ2-3
CDR3 DNA: TGTGCCAGCAGCCACTGGGGCGGCAGCACAGATACGCAGTATTTT
CDR3 protein: CASSHWGGSTDTQYF

V gene: TRBV5-8
clone size: -
D gene: -
J gene: TRBJ1-1
CDR3 DNA: TGTGCCAGCAGCCGGCAGAGGACAGCTGAAGCTTTCTTT
CDR3 protein: CASSRQRTAEAFF

V gene: TRBV6-5
clone size: -
D gene: -
J gene: TRBJ1-1
CDR3 DNA: TGTGCCACTACCTTTGGAATTGACACTGAAGCTTTCTTT
CDR3 protein: CATTFGIDTEAFF

V gene: TRBV5-6
clone size: -
D gene: -
J gene: TRBJ1-2
CDR3 DNA: TGTGCCAGCAGCTTAAGCGGGCAGAACTATGGCTACACCTTC
CDR3 protein: CASSLSGQNYGYTF

V gene: TRBV7-9
clone size: -
D gene: -
J gene: TRBJ1-1
CDR3 DNA: TGTGCCAGCAGCTTAGTGGTCGTCCGTGCCGGGGGCCACACTGAAGCTTTCTTT
CDR3 protein: CASSLVVVRAGGHTEAFF

V gene: TRBV7-3
clone size: -
D gene: -
J gene: TRBJ1-4
CDR3 DNA: TGTGCCAGCAGCCAGCTCCAGGGAGCAACTAATGAAAAACTGTTTTTT
CDR3 protein: CASSQLQGATNEKLFF

V gene: TRBV7-2
clone size: -
D gene: -
J gene: TRBJ2-5
CDR3 DNA: TGTGCCAGCAGCTTTGAGTTGAGAGGGCGCGGGGAGACCCAGTACTTC
CDR3 protein: CASSFELRGRGETQYF

V gene: TRBV30
clone size: -
D gene: TRBD2
J gene: TRBJ2-7
CDR3 DNA: TGTGCCTGGACCCGGACTAGCGGATACTACGAGCAGTACTTC
CDR3 protein: CAWTRTSGYYEQYF

V gene: TRBV28
clone size: -
D gene: -
J gene: TRBJ1-2
CDR3 DNA: TGTGCCAGCAGTATCAGGGACACCCGGCGAGGCTACACCTTC
CDR3 protein: CASSIRDTRRGYTF

V gene: TRBV7-7
clone size: -
D gene: -
J gene: TRBJ2-1
CDR3 DNA: TGTGCTAGCATGGCGCAGGGTGGCAATGAGCAGTTCTTC
CDR3 protein: CASMAQGGNEQFF

V gene: TRBV25-1
clone size: -
D gene: TRBD2
J gene: TRBJ2-5
CDR3 DNA: TGTGCCAGGACGGGGGGGGAGTTAGGCCCCCAAGAGACCCAGTACTTC
CDR3 protein: CARTGGELGPQETQYF

V gene: TRBV2
clone size: -
D gene: TRBD1
J gene: TRBJ2-5
CDR3 DNA: TGTGCCAGCAGTGAAGGGACAGGGCCACAAGAGACCCAGTACTTC
CDR3 protein: CASSEGTGPQETQYF

V gene: TRBV5-4
clone size: -
D gene: -
J gene: TRBJ2-3
CDR3 DNA: TGTGCCAGCGGCGGGTGGGACACAGATACGCAGTATTTT
CDR3 protein: CASGGWDTDTQYF

V gene: TRBV5-1
clone size: -
D gene: TRBD2
J gene: TRBJ2-7
CDR3 DNA: TGCGCCAGCAGCTTCTCCGGGACTAGCGGTTCCTACGAGCAGTACTTC
CDR3 protein: CASSFSGTSGSYEQYF

V gene: TRBV27
clone size: -
D gene: -
J gene: TRBJ1-1
CDR3 DNA: TGTGCCAGCAGTCCGCAGGGGCTAGCTGAAGCTTTCTTT
CDR3 protein: CASSPQGLAEAFF

V gene: TRBV19
clone size: -
D gene: -
J gene: TRBJ2-5
CDR3 DNA: TGTGCCAGTAGTATGGGACGGTACCAAGAGACCCAGTACTTC
CDR3 protein: CASSMGRYQETQYF

V gene: TRBV6-5
clone size: few
D gene: -
J gene: TRBJ1-3
CDR3 DNA: TGTGCCAGCACCGGTCGGGGAAGTGGAAACACCATATATTTT
CDR3 protein: CASTGRGSGNTIYF

V gene: TRBV15
clone size: -
D gene: -
J gene: TRBJ2-3
CDR3 DNA: TGTGCCACCAGCAGAGGAGTATTTAGCACAGATACGCAGTATTTT
CDR3 protein: CATSRGVFSTDTQYF

V gene: TRBV5-1
clone size: -
D gene: -
J gene: TRBJ2-1
CDR3 DNA: TGCGCCAGCAGCTACGGGACCGAGCAGTTCTTC
CDR3 protein: CASSYGTEQFF